These 26 T cell receptor beta chains share one sample of origin, sequenced in a study of blood T cell repertoires in COVID-19. Assay: immunoSEQ multiplex PCR; the TCRdb copy retains only in-frame clones and omits some. The sample holds hundreds of thousands of clones, about 83% seen once. Input material: PBMCs or T cells enriched from blood (not recorded which). The receptors here all came from a woman aged 50 to 65 who had been exposed to COVID-19.

This clone was seen more than once but under ten times. The chain is built from TRBV10-3 and TRBJ1-6, with D maybe TRBD1 (6 bases). CDR3 length: 14 residues. From germline, CDR1 is ENHRY and CDR2 SYGVKD. V shed 11 bases and J shed 9 bases, with 20 bases lying between them. CDR3 DNA sequence: TGTGCCTCCGGGACGGGGGGCGTAGGTTCACCCCTCCACTTT. Translated: CASGTGGVGSPLHF.

This clone was counted between two and nine times. The rearrangement joins TRBV29-1 to TRBJ1-1; no clear D gene. Germline V gives CDR1 SQVTM, CDR2 ANQGSEA. V lost 4 bases to trimming and J lost 2 bases, with 5 bases between them. The CDR3 runs 11 residues. The CDR3: CSVGANTEAFF. CDR3 nucleotides: TGCAGCGTTGGGGCTAACACTGAAGCTTTCTTT.

This clone was recorded once. V gene TRBV7-7 combines with J gene TRBJ2-5, with TRBD2 matching 8 bases. The CDR3 totals 13 residues. The germline CDR1 and CDR2 sequences are SSHAT and FNYEAQ (reference sequence). Trimming removed 5 bases from V and 5 bases from J; junction bases left unmatched: 4. The CDR3 loop reads CASSPGGRETQYF. In DNA form, the CDR3 reads TGTGCCAGCAGCCCGGGGGGGCGGGAGACCCAGTACTTC.

The gene calls are TRBV24-1 and TRBJ1-2, with 8 nucleotides matching TRBD1. Germline CDR1 is KGHDR and CDR2 is SFDVKD. CDR3 size: 18 residues. After removal of 3 bases from V and 2 bases from J, the junction contained 13 bases not matched to a gene. In DNA, the CDR3 is TGTGCCACCAGTGATCCTAGGGACAGGAAGGGGAACAACTATGGCTACACCTTC. Encoded protein: CATSDPRDRKGNNYGYTF.

The chain carries TRBV16 and TRBJ1-4, with D tentatively TRBD1 (6 bases). This CDR3 contains 15 residues. The germline V and J ends were trimmed by 3 bases and 6 bases, with 14 bases remaining between them. CDR1 is KGHSY and CDR2 is FQNENV in the germline V gene. The chain's CDR3 is CASSHRSSGDEKLFF. CDR3 nucleotides: TGTGCCAGCAGCCATCGGTCTTCAGGGGATGAAAAACTGTTTTTT.

Here the CDR3 DNA reads TGTGCCAGCATCCGGGGCCGGGGGGCGGACTATGGCTACACCTTC. Translating it yields CASIRGRGADYGYTF. The chain joins TRBV2 to TRBJ1-2, with D tentatively TRBD1 (6 bases). The germline gives CDR1 SNHLY, CDR2 FYNNEI. V was shortened by 7 bases and J by 3 bases, with 18 bases between the two germline ends. This CDR3 spans 15 amino acids.

The J gene is TRBJ2-1, the V gene TRBV9; 9 nucleotides match TRBD2. CDR3 size: 16 residues. Trimming took 7 bases from V and 7 from J; bases not matched to a gene: 15. The germline gives CDR1 SGDLS, CDR2 YYNGEE. As DNA, the CDR3 is TGTGCCAGCGCTTTAACCGGGACTAGCCTGAGGAATGAGCAGTTCTTC. As protein: CASALTGTSLRNEQFF.

The rearrangement links TRBV12-5 to TRBJ2-2, with D perhaps matching TRBD1 (5 bases). The CDR3 covers 13 residues. Germline CDR1 reads LGHNT; CDR2 reads FRNRAP. V lost 1 base and J lost 6, with 6 bases in between. For the CDR3, the DNA is TGTGCTAGTGGTTTGGAAGGGGCCGGGGAGCTGTTTTTT. Protein: CASGLEGAGELFF.

This clone was observed a single time. This chain joins TRBV5-1 and TRBJ1-1; TRBD1 matches at 8 bases. Looked up from germline, CDR1 is SGHRS and CDR2 is YFSETQ. The V and J ends lost 3 bases and 4 bases, in that order; junction bases with no gene match: 11. The CDR3 loop spans 16 amino acids. The CDR3 bases are TGCGCCAGCAGCTCCTATTTAGGACAGGGCAGCACTGAAGCTTTCTTT. This codes for CASSSYLGQGSTEAFF. Full variable domain (missing parts from reference TRBV5-1 and TRBJ1-1): KAGVTQTPRYLIKTRGQQVTLSCSPISGHRSVSWYQQTPGQGLQFLFEYFSETQRNKGNFPGRFSGRQFSNSRSEMNVSTLELGDSALYLCASSSYLGQGSTEAFFGQGTRLTVV.

The chain carries TRBV21-1 and TRBJ2-7; the table names TRBD2, a call not compared with the DNA. TRBV21-1 constitutes a pseudogene. The CDR3 totals 16 residues. In nucleotides, the CDR3 is TGTGCCAGCAGCAAAGATACGGGGGGAAGGGAGTACGAGCAGTACTTC. Its translation: CASSKDTGGREYEQYF.

This chain joins TRBV6-2 or TRBV6-3 and TRBJ1-5; the D gene is possibly TRBD1 (6 bases). Germline CDR1 and CDR2: MNHEY and SVGEGT. The ends were cut back, 6 bases at V and 0 bases at J, with 15 bases in the middle. This CDR3 is built from 16 residues. CDR3 protein: CASSQGYRYSNQPQHF. As DNA, the CDR3 is TGTGCCAGCAGCCAGGGGTACCGGTATAGCAATCAGCCCCAGCATTTT.

The V gene is TRBV27, the J gene TRBJ1-2, with D possibly being TRBD1 (6 bases). V was shortened by 9 bases and J by 3 bases, with 14 bases between the two germline ends. The CDR3 loop spans 13 amino acids. Germline V lookup: CDR1 MNHEY, CDR2 SMNVEV (reference sequence). This CDR3 is CASSRTADYGYTF. The DNA of the CDR3 is TGTGCCAGTTCCAGGACAGCCGACTATGGCTACACCTTC.

V usage is TRBV5-6 and J usage is TRBJ2-5; 7 bases align to TRBD1. Germline CDR1 and CDR2: SGHDT and YYEEEE. V shed 4 bases and J 2 bases; nucleotides not matched to a gene: 8. The CDR3 consists of 15 residues. The DNA for the CDR3 is TGTGCCAGCAGCGTCTACCGGGACAGACAAGAGACCCAGTACTTC. It is translated as CASSVYRDRQETQYF. Together with reference TRBV5-6 and TRBJ2-5, the CDR3 gives the full variable domain: DAGVTQSPTHLIKTRGQQVTLRCSPKSGHDTVSWYQQALGQGPQFIFQYYEEEERQRGNFPDRFSGHQFPNYSSELNVNALLLGDSALYLCASSVYRDRQETQYFGPGTRLLVL.

V usage is TRBV19 and J usage is TRBJ1-1; D possibly corresponds to TRBD1 (6 bases). V lost 7 bases and J lost 0, with 9 bases in between. Germline CDR1 reads LNHDA; CDR2 reads SQIVND (reference sequence). The CDR3 runs to 13 residues. The CDR3: CASKTGLNTEAFF. The CDR3, as DNA: TGTGCCAGTAAGACAGGACTGAACACTGAAGCTTTCTTT.

On this clone itself: At one boundary the junction diverges from the germline segment, which might be a read error. The chain recombines TRBV19 with TRBJ1-1; TRBD1 is a possible D gene (6 bases). CDR3 length: 15 amino acids. Germline V lookup: CDR1 LNHDA, CDR2 SQIVND (reference sequence). The CDR3 DNA follows: TGTGCCAGTAGCATAGGGACAAGGGAGGGCACTGAAGCTTTCTTT. Its translation is CASSIGTREGTEAFF.

The chain couples TRBV5-4 to TRBJ2-5; the match to TRBD1 covers 11 bases. This CDR3 is 15 amino acids long. J gave up 3 bases and V 4 bases, and 5 bases lay outside the gene matches. From germline, CDR1 is SGHNT and CDR2 YYREEE (reference sequence). DNA of the CDR3: TGTGCCAGCAGCCTCGGACAGGGGGCGAAAGAGACCCAGTACTTC. This sequence encodes CASSLGQGAKETQYF.

J is TRBJ1-1 and V is TRBV19; 8 bases match TRBD1. The germline V gene has CDR1 LNHDA and CDR2 SQIVND (reference sequence). The CDR3 consists of 14 residues. Losses at the gene ends were 3 bases for V and 5 bases for J; bases not matched to a gene: 5. CDR3 DNA: TGTGCCAGTAGTATCGTACAGGGGGAAACTGAAGCTTTCTTT. Its translation: CASSIVQGETEAFF.

The chain has TRBV12-5 and TRBJ1-1; no clear D. Trimming took 1 base from V and 1 from J, leaving 4 bases between them. CDR3 size: 13 residues. Germline V lookup: CDR1 LGHNT, CDR2 FRNRAP. The CDR3 DNA sequence: TGTGCTAGTGGTTTGGCGGGGAACACTGAAGCTTTCTTT. Translation gives CASGLAGNTEAFF.

The rearrangement joins TRBV4-3 to TRBJ1-2; TRBD1 matches 9 bases. Germline assignment: CDR1 LGHNA and CDR2 YSLEER. The CDR3 is 15 residues long. After removal of 3 bases from V and 3 bases from J, the junction contained 5 bases not matched to a gene. The CDR3 protein is CASSHHRGLDYGYTF. The CDR3 nucleotides are TGCGCCAGCAGCCACCACAGGGGGCTGGACTATGGCTACACCTTC.

V and J are TRBV6-5 and TRBJ1-6; D is unresolved. Trimming pared 4 bases from V and 1 base from J, leaving 8 bases between. The CDR3 runs to 15 residues. Germline V CDR1 and CDR2: MNHEY, SVGAGI. The DNA for the CDR3 is TGTGCCAGCAGTTCACAAATTTCCTATAATTCACCCCTCCACTTT. Its protein product is CASSSQISYNSPLHF.

In this sample, this clone turned up once. The V and J genes are TRBV28 and TRBJ1-4; tentatively, D is TRBD1 (5 bases). Germline V lookup: CDR1 MDHEN, CDR2 SYDVKM. This CDR3 has 15 residues. Between the trimmed V and J ends, which lost 3 bases and 0 bases, there was a span of 8 bases. CDR3 coding DNA: TGTGCCAGCAGTTTGACAGCTCCAACTAATGAAAAACTGTTTTTT. Its translation: CASSLTAPTNEKLFF.

The V gene is TRBV5-1, the J gene TRBJ1-3; D remains ambiguous. Looked up from germline, CDR1 is SGHRS and CDR2 is YFSETQ. The CDR3 length is 17 residues. V lost 4 bases to trimming and J lost 2 bases, with 19 bases between them. CDR3 coding DNA: TGCGCCAGCAGCGTAAGCGGTAGCAGCCAAGCTGGAAACACCATATATTTT. Translating it yields CASSVSGSSQAGNTIYF.

This clone occurred once. The rearrangement uses TRBV27 and TRBJ1-5; TRBD1 matches at 10 bases. The ends lost 8 bases at V and 7 bases at J; junction bases unmatched: 5. The CDR3 totals 13 residues. Germline V CDR1 and CDR2: MNHEY, SMNVEV (reference sequence). The CDR3, as DNA: TGTGCCAGCTGCGAGGACAGGGGGCAGCCCCAGCATTTT. It encodes CASCEDRGQPQHF.

The CDR3 sequence is CASSEERGGTEAFF. The CDR3 DNA follows: TGTGCCAGCAGTGAAGAGCGAGGGGGAACTGAAGCTTTCTTT. V gene TRBV6-1 combines with J gene TRBJ1-1, with D tentatively TRBD1 (6 bases). Trimming stripped 1 base from V and 5 bases from J, with 11 bases between. The germline V gene encodes CDR1 MNHNS and CDR2 SASEGT. The CDR3 sequence is 14 residues long.

The chain carries TRBV12-3 or TRBV12-4 and TRBJ1-1, with 7 nucleotides matching TRBD1. The CDR3 has 13 residues. Trimming cost V 5 bases and J 6 bases; bases outside gene matches: 6. CDR3: CASSVRGGPEAFF. CDR3 nucleotide sequence: TGTGCCAGCAGTGTCAGAGGGGGCCCTGAAGCTTTCTTT.

This clone appeared a few times. The rearrangement links TRBV29-1 to TRBJ1-1; maybe TRBD1 (5 bases). Germline lookup yields CDR1 SQVTM and CDR2 ANQGSEA. V was cut by 4 bases and J by 0 bases, with 12 bases left in between. The CDR3 is 14 residues long. This CDR3 is CSVAGRGMNTEAFF. CDR3 DNA: TGCAGCGTTGCGGGGAGGGGCATGAACACTGAAGCTTTCTTT.